This TCR beta chain is drawn from a study of beta chain features in type 1 diabetes. What was sequenced were expressed TCRB transcripts, since all of the isolated RNA had been reverse transcribed. About 4 million reads was the average for naive, central memory and regulatory T cell samples. TCRdb keeps only in-frame clones here, not all; method: immunoSEQ multiplex PCR. The data show over 150,000 clones, around a tenth seen once. This clone was recorded a few times. Its antigen is as yet unknown. Study results and caveats: All four CD4+ subsets of Type 1 diabetes patients contained TCRB CDR3s that were moderately but significantly shorter.

Germline lookup yields CDR1 MNHEY and CDR2 SVGAGI. CDR3 length: 14 amino acids. Deletions cut 6 bases from V and 4 bases from J, with 15 bases between. This TCR was recovered from a man aged 30-40 years with type 1 diabetes. The specimen was central memory CD4+ T cells from blood. V usage is TRBV6-5 and J usage is TRBJ2-5, with a possible D match to TRBD2 (6 bases). As DNA, the CDR3 is TGTGCCAGCAGCAAACTAGCCGGTGTAGAGACCCAGTACTTC. It yields the protein CASSKLAGVETQYF.